A single sample is the source of the 26 T cell receptor beta chains below, sequenced in a study of OX40 agonist ivuxolimab in advanced cancers. Sequencing was performed with immunoSEQ multiplex PCR; in TCRdb, only in-frame clones are kept and a portion is missing. The table has 85,000 to 100,000 clones, 90% to 95% seen once; the top ten hold 0.25% to 0.3%. The sample in question was CD4+ or CD8+ T cells sorted from blood, obtained in a trial of the OX40 agonist ivuxolimab. The receptors originated from an adult with an advanced solid tumor such as melanoma, head and neck, liver or kidney cancer.

The V gene is TRBV11-2, the J gene TRBJ2-7, with D perhaps assigned TRBD1 or TRBD2 (5 bases each). Germline CDR1 reads SGHAT; CDR2 reads FQNNGV. V lost 4 bases and J lost 3, with 16 bases in between. CDR3 length equals 15 residues. CDR3 loop: CASSSAQGRNYEQYF. CDR3 bases: TGTGCCAGCAGCTCCGCCCAGGGACGGAACTACGAGCAGTACTTC.

The J gene is TRBJ2-3, the V gene TRBV9; possible D gene TRBD1, 6 bases. Germline loops: CDR1 SGDLS, CDR2 YYNGEE. This CDR3 has 13 residues. Trimming removed 3 bases at V and 8 bases at J, with 13 bases between. The CDR3 loop reads CASSGQETGTQYF. The CDR3 DNA is TGTGCCAGCAGCGGACAGGAAACTGGTACGCAGTATTTT.

The V gene is TRBV30, the J gene TRBJ2-1, with 14 bases aligning to TRBD2. The CDR3 sequence is 18 residues long. The V gene end was trimmed by 3 bases and the J gene end by 1 base; junction bases not matched to a gene: 8. The germline CDR1 and CDR2 sequences are GTSNPN and SVGIG (reference sequence). CDR3 sequence reads: CAWSVGLAGGRSYNEQFF. CDR3 DNA sequence: TGTGCCTGGAGCGTCGGACTAGCGGGGGGTAGGTCCTACAATGAGCAGTTCTTC.

This chain connects TRBV20-1 to TRBJ2-7; D gene uncertain. The CDR3 covers 11 residues. Germline V gene sequence: CDR1 DFQATT, CDR2 SNEGSKA (reference sequence). Deletions cut 6 bases from V and 1 base from J, with 7 bases between. For the CDR3, the DNA is TGCAGTGCGAAAGAGTCCTACGAGCAGTACTTC. It encodes CSAKESYEQYF.

There are a few counts of this clone. CDR3 coding DNA: TGTGCCAGCTCACCACAGGGGATAACGAACACCGGGGAGCTGTTTTTT. This codes for CASSPQGITNTGELFF. The chain recombines TRBV18 with TRBJ2-2; D is perhaps TRBD1 (5 bases). This CDR3 has 16 amino acids. V was shortened by 1 base and J by 0 bases, with 9 bases between the two germline ends. The germline CDR1 and CDR2 sequences are KGHSH and LQKENI.

This clone has just one count. The chain couples TRBV11-3 to TRBJ2-1; D is uncertain. The CDR3 length is 12 residues. Germline values: CDR1 SGHNT, CDR2 YENEEA. Trimming took off 2 bases at V and 6 bases at J, with 5 bases between the two ends. The CDR3 DNA sequence: TGTGCCAGCAGCTTACACCGCAATGAGCAGTTCTTC. It is translated as CASSLHRNEQFF.

The chain employs TRBV6-6 and TRBJ1-2; D is possibly TRBD1 (5 bases). Deletions cut 8 bases from V and 9 bases from J, with 16 bases between. CDR1 and CDR2 from the germline V gene are MNHNY and SVGAGI (reference sequence). The CDR3 contains 12 residues. Written as DNA, the CDR3 is TGTGCCAGCTCCCTGAGGCAGGGCAGCTACACCTTC. It is translated as CASSLRQGSYTF.

The gene calls are TRBV4-2 and TRBJ2-5, with TRBD2 matching 16 bases. V shed 5 bases and J 3 bases; nucleotides not matched to a gene: 0. There are 15 residues in the CDR3. The germline gives CDR1 LGHNA, CDR2 YNFKEQ. CDR3 in DNA: TGTGCCAGCAGCGGGACTAGCGGGGGGGAAGAGACCCAGTACTTC. The encoded protein is CASSGTSGGEETQYF.

J is TRBJ2-4 and V is TRBV7-2; D not certain. Trimming removed 0 bases from V and 1 base from J, with 4 bases in between. Germline V CDR1 and CDR2: SGHTA, FQGNSA. CDR3 length equals 14 residues. CDR3 nucleotides: TGTGCCAGCAGCTTAGCGGGGGCCAAAAACATTCAGTACTTC. Its protein product is CASSLAGAKNIQYF.

The chain recombines TRBV7-3 with TRBJ1-5, with D uncertain. Trimming stripped 1 base from V and 2 bases from J, with 9 bases between. Per the germline V gene, CDR1 is SGHTA and CDR2 is FQGTGA. The CDR3 loop spans 15 amino acids. This CDR3 reads CASSLNGEGNQPQHF. The CDR3 DNA sequence: TGTGCCAGCAGCTTAAATGGGGAGGGCAATCAGCCCCAGCATTTT.

The chain has TRBV5-1 and TRBJ1-2; the D gene is possibly TRBD1 (6 bases). Germline assignment: CDR1 SGHRS and CDR2 YFSETQ. The V and J ends lost 3 bases and 7 bases respectively, with 19 bases between them. The CDR3 is 15 amino acids. Here the CDR3 reads CASSSLLTGRGGYTF. CDR3 DNA: TGCGCCAGCAGCTCCTTATTAACAGGGCGTGGTGGCTACACCTTC.

The gene calls are TRBV4-3 and TRBJ1-1, with a weak D call TRBD1 (5 bases). The V gene's germline CDR1 is LGHNA and CDR2 YSLEER. The length of the CDR3 is 15 residues. Trimming took off 0 bases at V and 2 bases at J, with 10 bases between the two ends. For the CDR3, the DNA is TGCGCCAGCAGCCAAGATGGGGCGGGAAACACTGAAGCTTTCTTT. The encoded protein is CASSQDGAGNTEAFF.

This chain joins TRBV9 and TRBJ1-6, with D possibly matching TRBD1 (5 bases). Germline CDR1 reads SGDLS; CDR2 reads YYNGEE. Trimming removed 2 bases at V and 7 bases at J, with 13 bases between. CDR3 length: 15 residues. The CDR3, as DNA: TGTGCCAGCAGCGTGGCCGGGGCCACGAATTCACCCCTCCACTTT. It encodes CASSVAGATNSPLHF.

The chain links TRBV7-3 to TRBJ2-1; TRBD2 agrees at 8 bases. Trimming at V came to 4 bases and at J to 7 bases, leaving 9 bases not matched to a gene. Germline V gene lookup returns CDR1 SGHTA and CDR2 FQGTGA. The CDR3 loop spans 15 amino acids. Written as DNA, the CDR3 is TGTGCCAGCAGCTACCTAGCGGGCCAAGGGAATGAGCAGTTCTTC. Its protein product is CASSYLAGQGNEQFF.

A single count supports this clone. The chain has TRBV7-2 and TRBJ1-5; D call uncertain. The germline gives CDR1 SGHTA, CDR2 FQGNSA. Trimming left V 2 bases short and J 7 bases short, with 9 bases between. The CDR3 runs to 13 residues. The CDR3: CASSLKEGQPQHF. Here the CDR3 DNA reads TGTGCCAGCAGCTTAAAGGAGGGACAGCCCCAGCATTTT.

The rearrangement joins TRBV21-1 to TRBJ1-5; the table names TRBD1, a call not compared with the DNA. TRBV21-1 is a pseudogene. The CDR3 extends over 17 amino acids. The DNA for the CDR3 is TGTGCCAGCAGCGACCGGGACAGAACTTATAGCAATCAGCCCCAGCATTTT. It translates to CASSDRDRTYSNQPQHF.

The chain recombines TRBV6-1 with TRBJ1-5; no definite D call. The CDR3 contains 12 residues. From germline, CDR1 is MNHNS and CDR2 SASEGT. V was cut by 8 bases and J by 4 bases, with 9 bases left in between. In nucleotides, the CDR3 is TGTGCCAGCGGTCGGGCTAATCAGCCCCAGCATTTT. It is translated as CASGRANQPQHF.

The chain employs TRBV6-6 and TRBJ2-2; tentative D call: TRBD2 (6 bases). The CDR3 spans 15 residues. Trimming left V 7 bases short and J 6 bases short, with 18 bases between. Germline V gene data show CDR1 as MNHNY and CDR2 as SVGAGI (reference sequence). The DNA of the CDR3 is TGTGCCAGCACACTAGCAACTTTAGGAGCCGGGGAGCTGTTTTTT. This sequence encodes CASTLATLGAGELFF.

The rearrangement uses TRBV9 and TRBJ1-1; no clear D gene. V lost 1 base, J lost 2 bases, and 9 bases lay in between. The CDR3 covers 14 residues. The germline CDR1 and CDR2 sequences are SGDLS and YYNGEE. The CDR3 DNA follows: TGTGCCAGCAGCGTATCCGAAGCCAACACTGAAGCTTTCTTT. This sequence encodes CASSVSEANTEAFF.

This clone has only one observation. J is TRBJ2-7 and V is TRBV28; no firm D call. Trimming pared 3 bases from V and 3 bases from J, leaving 6 bases between. The CDR3 is 12 residues long. CDR1 is MDHEN and CDR2 is SYDVKM in the germline V gene. CDR3 region: CASSLIGYEQYF. In nucleotides, the CDR3 is TGTGCCAGCAGTTTGATTGGCTACGAGCAGTACTTC.

CDR3 bases: TGTGCCAGCACCTCCCCCGGCACAGATACGCAGTATTTT. The encoded protein is CASTSPGTDTQYF. This chain joins TRBV25-1 and TRBJ2-3; D call uncertain. Germline values: CDR1 MGHDK, CDR2 SYGVNS. The CDR3 loop spans 13 amino acids. The V end was cut by 7 bases, the J end by 1 base, with 9 bases between.

This clone was detected a few times. The V and J genes are TRBV19 and TRBJ1-5; D might be TRBD1 (5 bases). This CDR3 has 16 residues. Germline V gives CDR1 LNHDA, CDR2 SQIVND (reference sequence). Trimming cost V 1 base and J 3 bases, with 13 bases left between them. The CDR3 sequence: CASSIVTTRANQPQHF. CDR3 nucleotide sequence: TGTGCCAGTAGTATAGTAACTACCAGGGCCAATCAGCCCCAGCATTTT.

V and J are TRBV5-1 and TRBJ1-3, with a possible D match to TRBD1 (6 bases). V was pared by 0 bases and J by 2 bases, with 9 bases between. CDR3 length equals 15 residues. CDR1 is SGHRS and CDR2 is YFSETQ in the germline V gene. The CDR3 sequence is CASSLGAGAGNTIYF. The DNA of the CDR3 is TGCGCCAGCAGCTTGGGGGCAGGGGCTGGAAACACCATATATTTT.

The rearrangement links TRBV7-9 to TRBJ2-1, with D perhaps matching TRBD2 (6 bases). V gave up 5 bases and J gave up 9 bases, with 11 bases separating them. Germline loops: CDR1 SEHNR, CDR2 FQNEAQ (reference sequence). This CDR3 has 12 residues. The CDR3, as DNA: TGTGCCAGCAGCGGGACTGGGACTGAGCAGTTCTTC. It is translated as CASSGTGTEQFF.

The DNA of the CDR3 is TGTGCCAGCAGCCGTCAACGGGGAGAGACCCAGTACTTC. Translating gives CASSRQRGETQYF. The V call is TRBV11-3, the J call TRBJ2-5; a possible D gene is TRBD2 (5 bases). Germline values: CDR1 SGHNT, CDR2 YENEEA. The CDR3 is 13 residues long. Trimming pared 5 bases from V and 4 bases from J, leaving 11 bases between. The full variable domain, its missing parts supplied by reference TRBV11-3 and TRBJ2-5, is EAGVVQSPRYKIIEKKQPVAFWCNPISGHNTLYWYLQNLGQGPELLIRYENEEAVDDSQLPKDRFSAERLKGVDSTLKIQPAELGDSAVYLCASSRQRGETQYFGPGTRLLVL.

V gene TRBV4-1 combines with J gene TRBJ2-1, with TRBD2 matching 10 bases. CDR1 and CDR2 from the germline V gene are MGHRA and YSYEKL. Germline trimming cut 6 bases from V and 7 bases from J; bases unmatched to any gene: 12. The CDR3 has 16 amino acids. Here the CDR3 DNA reads TGCGCCAGCAGGAAGGGGCTAGCGGGAGTAACTAATGAGCAGTTCTTC. It encodes CASRKGLAGVTNEQFF.